This TCR beta chain was observed in a study of PD-1 blockade in classical Hodgkin lymphoma. There was relapse after autologous stem cell transplantation in every patient, and there was variation in brentuximab vedotin exposure. Overall study results and limits: The repertoire differences lack a defined cause, possibly disease activity or prior therapy. Whoever responded completely had baseline diversity much like that seen in newly diagnosed patients. CD4+ TCR diversity climbed significantly by C4D1, unlike CD8+ TCR diversity.

The CDR3 totals 15 residues. In germline, CDR1 is SGHRS, CDR2 YFSETQ. V shed 3 bases and J 0 bases; nucleotides not matched to a gene: 2. Using immunoSEQ multiplex PCR, the repertoire was profiled, and TCRdb retains in-frame clones only, with some absent. The repertoire holds about 22,000 clones, with approximately 70% as singletons. As to this clone: The antigen is not known.

This rearrangement joins TRBV5-1 to TRBJ2-2; TRBD1 aligns across 7 bases. This TCR was recovered from a human donor with classical Hodgkin lymphoma. Here the sequenced sample was peripheral blood mononuclear cells (PBMCs), taken at baseline. The CDR3 DNA reads as TGCGCCAGCAGCTCCGGGACAGCGAACACCGGGGAGCTGTTTTTT. Translated, it gives CASSSGTANTGELFF. The entire variable domain, with the rest obtained from reference TRBV5-1 and TRBJ2-2, is as follows: KAGVTQTPRYLIKTRGQQVTLSCSPISGHRSVSWYQQTPGQGLQFLFEYFSETQRNKGNFPGRFSGRQFSNSRSEMNVSTLELGDSALYLCASSSGTANTGELFFGEGSRLTVL.